The entry below gives a single TCR beta chain sequence along with its context. The data belong to a study of T cell changes during pregnancy in multiple sclerosis. Here immunoSEQ multiplex PCR was the method, and the copy in TCRdb shows in-frame clones only, minus some. The sample shows some 37,000 clones, over 75% of them seen only once. V lost 7 bases to trimming and J lost 8 bases, with 23 bases between them. The V gene's germline CDR1 is MNHEY and CDR2 SMNVEV (reference sequence). This CDR3 contains 16 residues. This sequence originates from a female donor with multiple sclerosis, enrolled in a pregnancy study. J is TRBJ2-2 and V is TRBV27; a weak D match, TRBD1 (6 bases). This material consisted of CD8+ T cells from peripheral blood mononuclear cells, taken in the third trimester of pregnancy. The CDR3 here is CASTQWDEGESGELFF. In DNA, the CDR3 is TGTGCCAGCACCCAATGGGATGAGGGGGAATCGGGGGAGCTGTTTTTT.